This TCR beta chain appears in the sequencing data of a study of T cell responses to AZD1222 COVID-19 vaccine. Study context: Second-dose timings of about 4 or about 12 weeks were pooled. General study results and limits: At baseline, just six or seven AZD1222 recipients tested seropositive. Researchers report vaccine-associated CD4 TCRs spanning spike, with dominance at 160-218 and 743-854.

Concerning this clone: The antigen is unknown.

Profiled with immunoSEQ multiplex PCR; TCRdb holds only in-frame clones, not every one. This sample has tens of thousands of clones, with around 88% found just once. The TCR was taken from an adult in good health. Sequenced material: peripheral blood, taken on day 0 of AZD1222 vaccination.

CDR3 nucleotides: TGTGCCAGCAGTAGGGAGGGGGCTTTTGAAAAACTGTTTTTT. Protein product: CASSREGAFEKLFF. The rearrangement joins TRBV6-5 to TRBJ1-4; TRBD1 matches at 7 bases. Germline loops: CDR1 MNHEY, CDR2 SVGAGI. The CDR3 loop spans 14 amino acids. J gave up 7 bases and V 5 bases, and 7 bases lay outside the gene matches.